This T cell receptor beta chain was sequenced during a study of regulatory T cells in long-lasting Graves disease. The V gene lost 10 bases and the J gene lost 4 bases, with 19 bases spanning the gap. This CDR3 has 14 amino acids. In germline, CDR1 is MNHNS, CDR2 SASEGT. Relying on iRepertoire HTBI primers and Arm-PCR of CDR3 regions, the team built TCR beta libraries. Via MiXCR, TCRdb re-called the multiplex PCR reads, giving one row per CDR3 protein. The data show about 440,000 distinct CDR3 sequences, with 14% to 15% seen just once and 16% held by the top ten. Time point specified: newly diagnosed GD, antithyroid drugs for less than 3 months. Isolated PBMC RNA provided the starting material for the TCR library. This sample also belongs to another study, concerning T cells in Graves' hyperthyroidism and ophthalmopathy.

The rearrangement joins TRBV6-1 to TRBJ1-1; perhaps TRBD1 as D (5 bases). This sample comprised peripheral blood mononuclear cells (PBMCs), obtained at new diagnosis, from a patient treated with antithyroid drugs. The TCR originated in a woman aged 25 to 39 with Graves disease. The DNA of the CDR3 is TGTGCCATTCGGAGGCTCAGGGAAGCCACTGAAGCTTTCTTT. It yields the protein CAIRRLREATEAFF.